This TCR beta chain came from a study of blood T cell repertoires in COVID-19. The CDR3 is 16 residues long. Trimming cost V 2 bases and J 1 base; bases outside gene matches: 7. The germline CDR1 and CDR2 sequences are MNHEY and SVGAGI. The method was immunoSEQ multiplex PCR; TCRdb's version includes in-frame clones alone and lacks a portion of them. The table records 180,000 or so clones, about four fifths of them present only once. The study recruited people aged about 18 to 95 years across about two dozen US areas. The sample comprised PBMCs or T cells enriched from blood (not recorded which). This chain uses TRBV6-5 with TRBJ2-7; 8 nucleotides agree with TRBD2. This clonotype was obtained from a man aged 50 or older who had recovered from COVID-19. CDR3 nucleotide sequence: TGTGCCAGCAGTTACCGGACCAGCGGGGGTTCCTACGAGCAGTACTTC. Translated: CASSYRTSGGSYEQYF.